The next 19 T cell receptor beta chains were all read from a single sample in a study of T cell responses to AZD1222 COVID-19 vaccine. Profiling relied on immunoSEQ multiplex PCR, and the TCRdb table lists in-frame clones only, not all of them. This table holds fewer than 120,000 clones, over 85% found once. The source material was peripheral blood, sampled 28 days after the second AZD1222 dose. These receptor sequences come from an adult who received the AZD1222 COVID-19 vaccine.

V usage is TRBV7-2 and J usage is TRBJ2-7; D gene ambiguous. Germline assignment: CDR1 SGHTA and CDR2 FQGNSA. The CDR3 is 16 amino acids. Trimming pared 1 base from V and 0 bases from J, leaving 13 bases between. CDR3 coding DNA: TGTGCCAGCAGCTTAGGAATTTGGGAACTCTCCTACGAGCAGTACTTC. Its protein product is CASSLGIWELSYEQYF.

This chain connects TRBV7-3 to TRBJ2-5, with TRBD1 matching 7 bases. Germline values: CDR1 SGHTA, CDR2 FQGTGA. CDR3 length equals 13 residues. Losses at the gene ends were 2 bases for V and 5 bases for J; bases not matched to a gene: 2. CDR3 sequence: CASSLQTGETQYF. CDR3 bases: TGTGCCAGCAGCTTACAGACAGGGGAGACCCAGTACTTC.

The rearrangement uses TRBV2 and TRBJ2-6; 10 bases map to TRBD1. With V trimmed by 5 bases and J by 2 bases, 9 bases remained unmatched. The CDR3 runs 18 residues. Per germline, CDR1 SNHLY and CDR2 FYNNEI. Written as DNA, the CDR3 is TGTGCCAGCAGTCTCCGGGACAGGGGTAGAACTGGGGCCAACGTCCTGACTTTC. Translated, it gives CASSLRDRGRTGANVLTF.

The chain employs TRBV5-4 and TRBJ1-5; a possible D gene is TRBD1 (5 bases). The germline CDR1 and CDR2 sequences are SGHNT and YYREEE (reference sequence). CDR3 length: 14 amino acids. V was shortened by 3 bases and J by 9 bases, with 16 bases between the two germline ends. This chain's CDR3 is CASSSDRDGRPQHF. In DNA form, the CDR3 reads TGTGCCAGCAGCTCGGACCGGGACGGGAGGCCCCAGCATTTT.

This clone was counted only a few times. The chain joins TRBV10-3 to TRBJ1-1; D is unresolved. This CDR3 has 12 amino acids. Trimming took off 10 bases at V and 2 bases at J, with 11 bases between the two ends. Per germline, CDR1 ENHRY and CDR2 SYGVKD. The DNA for the CDR3 is TGTGCCAACTCGGACGGAAACACTGAAGCTTTCTTT. Amino acids: CANSDGNTEAFF.

The rearrangement uses TRBV4-1 and TRBJ2-2; possible D gene TRBD1, 6 bases. This CDR3 region has 14 residues. Looked up from germline, CDR1 is MGHRA and CDR2 is YSYEKL. The germline V and J ends were trimmed by 3 bases and 6 bases, with 11 bases remaining between them. DNA for the CDR3: TGCGCCAGCAGCCATACAGGGCGGGCCGGGGAGCTGTTTTTT. This encodes CASSHTGRAGELFF.

The chain joins TRBV5-1 to TRBJ1-1; D is uncertain. Germline CDR1 and CDR2: SGHRS and YFSETQ. Trimming cost V 1 base and J 1 base, with 5 bases left between them. There are 13 residues in the CDR3. CDR3 nucleotide sequence: TGCGCCAGCAGCTTGTTGGAGAACACTGAAGCTTTCTTT. This encodes CASSLLENTEAFF.

V is TRBV19 and J is TRBJ2-1, with 9 nucleotides matching TRBD2. The CDR3 contains 14 residues. CDR1 is LNHDA and CDR2 is SQIVND in the germline V gene (reference sequence). The J segment lost 8 bases and the V segment lost 4 bases, leaving 6 bases of the junction unmatched. The CDR3 region has the DNA TGTGCCAGTAGTACCAGCGGGGGGTCGGATGAGCAGTTCTTC. It specifies CASSTSGGSDEQFF.

This chain connects TRBV5-1 to TRBJ2-1, with 8 bases fitting TRBD2. The CDR3 totals 15 residues. Germline V gene lookup returns CDR1 SGHRS and CDR2 YFSETQ. V dropped 4 bases and J dropped 5; count of bases not matched to a gene: 8. The CDR3 loop reads CASSVTSGSHNEQFF. The CDR3 DNA is TGCGCCAGCAGCGTTACTAGCGGCTCACACAATGAGCAGTTCTTC.

This chain uses TRBV7-6 with TRBJ2-7, with 9 positions matching TRBD1. The germline V gene has CDR1 SGHVS and CDR2 FNYEAQ. The CDR3 is made up of 14 amino acids. V dropped 5 bases and J dropped 2; count of bases not matched to a gene: 4. The CDR3 DNA is TGTGCCAGCAGCCCCCGGACAGGGGCCTACGAGCAGTACTTC. This gives the protein CASSPRTGAYEQYF.

J is TRBJ2-5 and V is TRBV2; the D gene could be TRBD1 or TRBD2 (5 bases each). The germline V gene has CDR1 SNHLY and CDR2 FYNNEI. The CDR3 consists of 13 residues. V shed 7 bases and J shed 3 bases, with 12 bases lying between them. This CDR3 is CASKEAGKETQYF. CDR3 sequence (DNA): TGTGCCAGCAAGGAGGCAGGGAAAGAGACCCAGTACTTC. Full variable domain (missing parts from reference TRBV2 and TRBJ2-5): EPEVTQTPSHQVTQMGQEVILRCVPISNHLYFYWYRQILGQKVEFLVSFYNNEISEKSEIFDDQFSVERPDGSNFTLKIRSTKLEDSAMYFCASKEAGKETQYFGPGTRLLVL.

The genes are TRBV7-8 and TRBJ1-2; 7 bases align to TRBD1. J gave up 5 bases and V 5 bases, and 2 bases lay outside the gene matches. Per germline, CDR1 SGHVS and CDR2 FQNEAQ. There are 12 residues in the CDR3. CDR3 DNA: TGTGCCAGCAGCCCAGGGGGGTATGGCTACACCTTC. It yields the protein CASSPGGYGYTF.

This sequence joins TRBV19 and TRBJ2-5; 10 nucleotides align to TRBD1. With 3 bases clipped from V and 1 base from J, the junction kept 2 bases outside the gene matches. The CDR3 is 15 amino acids. Germline assignment: CDR1 LNHDA and CDR2 SQIVND (reference sequence). CDR3 in DNA: TGTGCCAGTAGTATCGGGACAGGGGCCCAAGAGACCCAGTACTTC. Translating it yields CASSIGTGAQETQYF.

This clone was counted a single time. The chain links TRBV6-1 to TRBJ1-2, with 9 bases that match TRBD1. Germline V lookup: CDR1 MNHNS, CDR2 SASEGT. The V segment lost 3 bases and the J segment 1 base; nucleotides outside the gene matches: 6. The CDR3 is made up of 16 amino acids. The CDR3 sequence: CASSEDRGSLNYGYTF. The CDR3 DNA is TGTGCCAGCAGTGAGGACAGGGGCTCCCTTAACTATGGCTACACCTTC.

The chain employs TRBV14 and TRBJ2-7; a possible D gene is TRBD1 (5 bases). Germline V CDR1 and CDR2: SGHDN, FVKESK. V was trimmed by 5 bases and J by 2 bases, leaving 16 bases between them. The length of the CDR3 is 15 residues. CDR3 loop: CASSYLQGPTYEQYF. The CDR3 coding sequence is TGTGCCAGCAGCTATCTTCAGGGTCCCACCTACGAGCAGTACTTC.

The V and J genes are TRBV30 and TRBJ2-3, with D possibly matching TRBD2 (5 bases). V was trimmed by 3 bases and J by 1 base, leaving 11 bases between them. CDR3 size: 14 residues. Germline-derived CDR1 and CDR2 are GTSNPN and SVGIG (reference sequence). The CDR3 protein is CAWSGWTGTDTQYF. The CDR3 DNA is TGTGCCTGGAGCGGATGGACTGGCACAGATACGCAGTATTTT. Using reference TRBV30 and TRBJ2-3 for the parts outside the CDR3, the full variable domain is SQTIHQWPATLVQPVGSPLSLECTVEGTSNPNLYWYRQAAGRGLQLLFYSVGIGQISSEVPQNLSASRPQDRQFILSSKKLLLSDSGFYLCAWSGWTGTDTQYFGPGTRLTVL.

The chain employs TRBV18 and TRBJ1-3; TRBD1 matches at 8 bases. With 2 bases clipped from V and 2 bases from J, the junction kept 5 bases outside the gene matches. The CDR3 is 16 residues long. Per germline, CDR1 KGHSH and CDR2 LQKENI. For the CDR3, the DNA is TGTGCCAGCTCACCAGTGCAGACAGGGGCTGGAAACACCATATATTTT. Protein sequence: CASSPVQTGAGNTIYF.

This chain connects TRBV10-3 to TRBJ1-5, with D hard to call. The CDR3 is 15 residues long. V lost 5 bases and J 0 bases, leaving 11 bases between the germline ends. Per the germline V gene, CDR1 is ENHRY and CDR2 is SYGVKD. The CDR3 loop reads CAISWELDSNQPQHF. The CDR3 DNA follows: TGTGCCATCAGTTGGGAGCTAGATAGCAATCAGCCCCAGCATTTT.

CDR3 amino acids: CASSFYIADEQFF. The CDR3 nucleotides read TGTGCCAGCAGCTTTTATATCGCGGATGAGCAGTTCTTC. The chain recombines TRBV7-2 with TRBJ2-1, with D uncertain. Trimming took 3 bases from V and 8 from J, leaving 11 bases between them. The germline V gene has CDR1 SGHTA and CDR2 FQGNSA. This CDR3 spans 13 amino acids.